Presented here are 22 T cell receptor beta chains from one specimen sequenced in a study of T cells after yellow fever vaccination (dated by TCRdb to the late 2010s). The method was 5' RACE. Sequencer: Illumina NovaSeq 6000. TCRdb ran its own pipeline on the public reads, namely fastp trimming at Q25 and MiXCR clone calling, and kept in-frame beta chains. Under each unique CDR3 protein, matching rows form one entry showing the most common genes and DNA. The sample contains some 390,000 distinct CDR3 sequences, around 19% of them found a single time. The ten most abundant clones make up over 15% of the sample. The treatment or condition label on this specimen signifies: live attenuated yellow fever vaccine strain. Source: PBMCs, taken before the yellow fever booster vaccination. All receptors come from a man between 18 and 29 years old who received the YFV17D yellow fever vaccine.

This clonotype has only a few counts. The V gene is TRBV7-6, the J gene TRBJ2-1; D may be TRBD1 (5 bases). The CDR3 contains 14 residues. Trimming cost V 2 bases and J 9 bases, with 14 bases left between them. Germline V gene sequence: CDR1 SGHVS, CDR2 FNYEAQ. CDR3 region: CASSLFTGLSEQFF. As DNA, the CDR3 is TGTGCCAGCAGCTTATTTACAGGATTGAGTGAGCAGTTCTTC.

The CDR3: CASSHNSVRANYGYTF. The CDR3 DNA reads as TGCGCCAGCAGCCATAATTCGGTCAGGGCTAACTATGGCTACACCTTC. The chain joins TRBV4-1 to TRBJ1-2, with D maybe TRBD1 (5 bases). Looked up from germline, CDR1 is MGHRA and CDR2 is YSYEKL. Trimming stripped 3 bases from V and 0 bases from J, with 14 bases between. CDR3 size: 16 residues.

This clonotype was seen only a few times. V usage is TRBV20-1 and J usage is TRBJ2-5, with D hard to call. Looked up from germline, CDR1 is DFQATT and CDR2 is SNEGSKA (reference sequence). This CDR3 contains 11 residues. The V end lost 4 bases, the J end lost 5 bases, and 8 bases lay between the germline ends. The CDR3 loop reads CSAKGFETQYF. Here the CDR3 DNA reads TGCAGTGCTAAAGGGTTTGAGACCCAGTACTTC.

This clonotype has more than one count but fewer than ten. The chain recombines TRBV12-3 or TRBV12-4 with TRBJ2-3; 12 nucleotides line up with TRBD2. V was clipped by 7 bases and J by 6 bases; unmatched bases: 14. This CDR3 is 17 amino acids long. Here the CDR3 DNA reads TGTGCCAGCAAGGAATCTAGCGGGGGGGGATGGGCGGATACGCAGTATTTT. Translated: CASKESSGGGWADTQYF.

The CDR3 spells CASNPGERNYGYTF. DNA of the CDR3: TGTGCCAGTAACCCAGGTGAGAGGAACTATGGCTACACCTTC. V and J are TRBV19 and TRBJ1-2; D is ambiguous. Germline-derived CDR1 and CDR2 are LNHDA and SQIVND (reference sequence). The V and J ends lost 7 bases and 2 bases respectively, with 14 bases between them. The length of the CDR3 is 14 residues.

This rearrangement joins TRBV9 to TRBJ2-2; D remains ambiguous. V was pared by 5 bases and J by 2 bases, with 16 bases between. Germline CDR1 and CDR2: SGDLS and YYNGEE. CDR3 length equals 16 residues. DNA of the CDR3: TGTGCCAGCAGTCCCACAGTTTCGCTAAACACCGGGGAGCTGTTTTTT. Amino acids: CASSPTVSLNTGELFF.

This clonotype came up a few times. The gene calls are TRBV4-1 and TRBJ2-7, with a tentative D call TRBD2 (6 bases). Trimming removed 2 bases from V and 2 bases from J, with 13 bases in between. This CDR3 is built from 15 residues. Germline CDR1 MGHRA, CDR2 YSYEKL. CDR3 nucleotides: TGCGCCAGCAGCCAACGGGGGACGGCCGCCTACGAGCAGTACTTC. Protein: CASSQRGTAAYEQYF.

A note on this clonotype: The junction departs from the called germline gene at one end, perhaps through a read error. This chain uses TRBV7-7 with TRBJ2-1; the match to TRBD2 covers 7 bases. CDR3 length equals 16 residues. Germline assignment: CDR1 SSHAT and CDR2 FNYEAQ (reference sequence). The CDR3 DNA reads as TGTGCTAGCAGCTTAGCCGGGGTTAGCGGGTACAATGAGCAGTTCTTC. Amino acids: CASSLAGVSGYNEQFF.

The genes are TRBV30 and TRBJ1-5; no clear D gene. Trimming took 1 base from V and 1 from J, leaving 8 bases between them. The CDR3 covers 14 residues. Germline assignment: CDR1 GTSNPN and CDR2 SVGIG (reference sequence). The CDR3 DNA reads as TGTGCCTGGAGTGCTGGCGGCAGCAATCAGCCCCAGCATTTT. Its translation is CAWSAGGSNQPQHF.

The chain joins TRBV27 to TRBJ1-5; D is uncertain. The CDR3 loop spans 15 amino acids. Trimming removed 5 bases from V and 4 bases from J, with 15 bases in between. Germline V gene sequence: CDR1 MNHEY, CDR2 SMNVEV (reference sequence). The CDR3 is CASSPRLGSNQPQHF. The CDR3 nucleotides read TGTGCCAGCAGTCCACGGCTAGGGAGTAATCAGCCCCAGCATTTT.

This clonotype was observed a few times. This chain joins TRBV16 and TRBJ1-4; D gene ambiguous. Germline-derived CDR1 and CDR2 are KGHSY and FQNENV. The CDR3 is 14 amino acids. V was pared by 6 bases and J by 5 bases, with 13 bases between. The chain's CDR3 is CASRRGRHNEKLFF. In nucleotides, the CDR3 is TGTGCCAGCAGGCGTGGAAGGCACAATGAAAAACTGTTTTTT.

The chain uses TRBV28 and TRBJ1-2; 10 bases fit TRBD1. Germline trimming cut 7 bases from V and 5 bases from J; bases unmatched to any gene: 10. CDR1 and CDR2 (germline): MDHEN, SYDVKM. This CDR3 contains 15 residues. This CDR3 is CASITSGTGEYGYTF. The CDR3 nucleotides read TGTGCCAGCATCACTTCGGGGACAGGGGAGTATGGCTACACCTTC.

This clonotype has only a few counts. The V gene is TRBV5-6, the J gene TRBJ2-2, with a possible D match to TRBD1 (6 bases). The CDR3 consists of 13 residues. Trimming cost V 3 bases and J 7 bases, with 10 bases left between them. Per germline, CDR1 SGHDT and CDR2 YYEEEE. The DNA of the CDR3 is TGTGCCAGCAGCTACAGGGTTGACGGGGAGCTGTTTTTT. Amino acid sequence: CASSYRVDGELFF.

This rearrangement joins TRBV7-9 to TRBJ2-7; 7 bases are a match to TRBD2. The J segment lost 4 bases and the V segment lost 4 bases, leaving 13 bases of the junction unmatched. The CDR3 totals 16 residues. Germline V gene sequence: CDR1 SEHNR, CDR2 FQNEAQ (reference sequence). The CDR3 DNA is TGTGCCAGCAGCTCCTCGGGGGGAGGGGAGCCATACGAGCAGTACGTC. Translated: CASSSSGGGEPYEQYV.

The chain uses TRBV30 and TRBJ2-2; unclear D gene. The V gene lost 0 bases and the J gene lost 2 bases, with 13 bases spanning the gap. Germline CDR1 reads GTSNPN; CDR2 reads SVGIG (reference sequence). This CDR3 spans 16 amino acids. This CDR3 reads CAWSVRWSLNTGELFF. The DNA for the CDR3 is TGTGCCTGGAGTGTAAGGTGGTCCTTAAACACCGGGGAGCTGTTTTTT.

This chain uses TRBV4-2 with TRBJ2-7; D is unresolved. V lost 4 bases and J 0 bases, leaving 16 bases between the germline ends. In germline, CDR1 is LGHNA, CDR2 YNFKEQ. The CDR3 totals 16 residues. CDR3 protein: CASSREREFFSYEQYF. In DNA, the CDR3 is TGTGCCAGCAGCCGAGAAAGAGAATTTTTCTCCTACGAGCAGTACTTC.

The gene calls are TRBV4-3 and TRBJ2-7; 8 bases agree with TRBD1. In germline, CDR1 is LGHNA, CDR2 YSLEER. Unmatched junction bases numbered 10, after V lost 4 bases and J lost 5 bases. This CDR3 comprises 15 residues. The CDR3 is CASSRKGTGKDEQYF. The CDR3 nucleotides are TGCGCCAGCAGCCGTAAGGGGACAGGTAAAGACGAGCAGTACTTC.

This clonotype was observed a few times. This chain links TRBV18 with TRBJ2-7; D is unclear. CDR1 and CDR2 from the germline V gene are KGHSH and LQKENI. CDR3 length: 14 amino acids. Trimming left V 2 bases short and J 0 bases short, with 8 bases between. DNA of the CDR3: TGTGCCAGCTCACCAAACCCGGGCTCCTACGAGCAGTACTTC. Translating gives CASSPNPGSYEQYF.

This clonotype has only a few counts. V is TRBV5-1 and J is TRBJ2-2; 10 bases align to TRBD1. Trimming cost V 5 bases and J 6 bases; bases outside gene matches: 7. Germline V gene data show CDR1 as SGHRS and CDR2 as YFSETQ. The CDR3 runs 15 residues. For the CDR3, the DNA is TGCGCCAGCAGAACGACAGGGGGCGGTGCCGGGGAGCTGTTTTTT. Protein product: CASRTTGGGAGELFF.

This clonotype was seen more than once but under ten times. The rearrangement uses TRBV4-3 and TRBJ2-3; 15 bases agree with TRBD2. CDR1 LGHNA and CDR2 YSLEER come from the germline V gene. The CDR3 has 16 residues. V was clipped by 4 bases and J by 4 bases; unmatched bases: 3. The chain's CDR3 is CASSRTSGGVADTQYF. In DNA form, the CDR3 reads TGCGCCAGCAGCCGGACTAGCGGGGGGGTCGCAGATACGCAGTATTTT.

The chain's CDR3 is CASSLAGSSGGSYEQYF. Here the CDR3 DNA reads TGCGCCAGCAGCTTGGCCGGGTCTAGCGGGGGGTCCTACGAGCAGTACTTC. The chain joins TRBV5-1 to TRBJ2-7, with 11 bases matching TRBD2. The V segment lost 0 bases and the J segment 1 base; nucleotides outside the gene matches: 6. The length of the CDR3 is 17 residues. In germline, CDR1 is SGHRS, CDR2 YFSETQ.

The rearrangement uses TRBV7-9 and TRBJ1-6; no clear D. V lost 5 bases to trimming and J lost 2 bases, with 10 bases between them. CDR3 length equals 15 residues. Germline V lookup: CDR1 SEHNR, CDR2 FQNEAQ (reference sequence). Here the CDR3 DNA reads TGTGCCAGCAGCCCGACTGGGACCTATAATTCACCCCTCCACTTT. Translated, it gives CASSPTGTYNSPLHF.